This T cell receptor beta chain was found in a study of T cell repertoires in cytomegalovirus infection. Across the study: In public TCR beta signatures, there were indications of both CMV infection and matching HLA type. Study-level points and caveats: Carriers of CMV plus the relevant HLA were identified by cumulative public TCR beta family frequency. HLA-C-restricted CMV clonotypes gave the most frequent clonotype in two of eight donors.

This clonotype was detected ten times or more. Its specificity is not known. The CDR3 contains 15 residues. The V end lost 5 bases, the J end lost 0 bases, and 13 bases lay between the germline ends. The V gene's germline CDR1 is SGHVS and CDR2 FNYEAQ. MiXCR, run by TCRdb on the reads, gives a single entry per CDR3 protein. Found here are about 150,000 distinct CDR3 sequences, 23% of them singletons; the top ten hold about a tenth. The source material was PBMCs. This clonotype was sampled from a human donor in good health (CMV status not recorded). Some clones in this sample may be carry-over from other donors' samples. This rearrangement joins TRBV7-6 to TRBJ1-1; possibly TRBD1 for D (5 bases). The DNA for the CDR3 is TGTGCCAGCAGCCTACGGACAATGGTGAACACTGAAGCTTTCTTT. This sequence encodes CASSLRTMVNTEAFF.